Here is one T cell receptor beta chain with its context. The antigen is undetermined. This sample is part of a study of T-cell memory formation after mild COVID-19. From 5'RACE with constant-segment primers came TCR alpha and TCR beta cDNA libraries that carried sample barcodes and UMIs. Each CDR3 protein is one row after TCRdb ran MiXCR on the 5' RACE reads. The sample carries 300,000 or so distinct CDR3 sequences, roughly 15% recorded once. Between the trimmed V and J ends, which lost 2 bases and 2 bases, there was a span of 10 bases. Germline V gene data show CDR1 as MNHEY and CDR2 as SVGAGI. The CDR3 has 14 residues. General study findings and limits: CD4+ contracting clones were found mainly in CM and EM, and CD8+ ones in EMRA. That cross-reactive memory joined was suggested by some responding clones appearing in pre-infection memory.

V gene TRBV6-5 combines with J gene TRBJ2-7; no firm D call. Sequencing was carried out using PBMCs or a T cell subset sorted from them (not recorded which). This clonotype originated in a man younger than 30 who had mild COVID-19 (a few samples of this study predate the infection). Cell type and time point are not known. The CDR3 protein is CASSYGDGPYEQYF. The CDR3 coding sequence is TGTGCCAGCAGTTACGGTGACGGACCCTACGAGCAGTACTTC.